Listed here are 28 T cell receptor beta chains from one sample, sequenced in a study of blood T cell repertoires in COVID-19. Clones were read by immunoSEQ multiplex PCR, and TCRdb kept only the in-frame ones, dropping some. The repertoire includes roughly 200,000 clones, approximately 81% of them detected once, and 8% to 11% sits in the top ten. Sequencing was done on a sample of peripheral blood. These TCRs come from a woman aged 80 or over with COVID-19, enrolled during active disease.

In its sample, this clone was seen a few times. One junction end does not reproduce the germline sequence, and a read error may be involved. The chain couples TRBV6-4 to TRBJ2-3; no firm D call. Germline CDR1 MRHNA, CDR2 SNTAGT. The CDR3 totals 13 residues. The CDR3 DNA reads TGTGCCAGCAGTGGCGAGCGCACGGATACGCAGTATTTT. It specifies CASSGERTDTQYF.

J is TRBJ2-3 and V is TRBV19, with TRBD1 matching 10 bases. The CDR3 extends over 14 amino acids. V was clipped by 10 bases and J by 8 bases; unmatched bases: 12. From germline, CDR1 is LNHDA and CDR2 SQIVND (reference sequence). The CDR3 protein is CATQDRGSQGTQYF. The CDR3 coding sequence is TGTGCCACCCAGGACAGGGGGTCTCAAGGTACGCAGTATTTT.

The rearrangement links TRBV6-5 to TRBJ2-3, with TRBD2 matching 8 bases. The CDR3 is 15 amino acids. J gave up 5 bases and V 4 bases, and 8 bases lay outside the gene matches. The germline V gene has CDR1 MNHEY and CDR2 SVGAGI. CDR3 coding DNA: TGTGCCAGCAGTTCCGTCGGGGGGGCCGTAGATACGCAGTATTTT. The encoded protein is CASSSVGGAVDTQYF.

The chain has TRBV6-6 and TRBJ2-1; possible D gene TRBD1, 6 bases. CDR3 length: 15 residues. Between the trimmed V and J ends, which lost 6 bases and 4 bases, there was a span of 16 bases. From germline, CDR1 is MNHNY and CDR2 SVGAGI (reference sequence). The CDR3 coding sequence is TGTGCCAGCAGCCGAAGGAGACAGGATTACAATGAGCAGTTCTTC. Amino acid sequence: CASSRRRQDYNEQFF.

V gene TRBV9 combines with J gene TRBJ2-1, with TRBD2 identical over 11 bases. The J segment lost 8 bases and the V segment lost 4 bases, leaving 8 bases of the junction unmatched. The CDR3 runs 15 residues. CDR1 SGDLS and CDR2 YYNGEE come from the germline V gene. The CDR3 here is CASSPRVAGGDEQFF. CDR3 DNA sequence: TGTGCCAGCAGCCCCCGGGTAGCGGGGGGGGATGAGCAGTTCTTC.

The chain combines TRBV6-5 with TRBJ2-1; 7 bases map to TRBD1. The V segment lost 2 bases and the J segment 4 bases; nucleotides outside the gene matches: 5. This CDR3 has 15 residues. Looked up from germline, CDR1 is MNHEY and CDR2 is SVGAGI. The CDR3 spells CASSYRTGLYNEQFF. DNA of the CDR3: TGTGCCAGCAGTTACCGGACAGGACTTTACAATGAGCAGTTCTTC.

V and J are TRBV28 and TRBJ2-2; D perhaps matches TRBD1 (5 bases). The CDR3 sequence is 14 residues long. CDR1 is MDHEN, CDR2 SYDVKM, per germline. V was cut by 7 bases and J by 4 bases, with 13 bases left in between. The chain's CDR3 is CASIKGQGTGELFF. The CDR3 bases are TGTGCCAGCATCAAGGGGCAGGGCACCGGGGAGCTGTTTTTT.

The CDR3 loop reads CSVGQAYTEAFF. Written as DNA, the CDR3 is TGCAGCGTTGGTCAGGCGTACACTGAAGCTTTCTTT. This chain links TRBV29-1 with TRBJ1-1; D gene uncertain. The CDR3 runs 12 residues. Trimming took 4 bases from V and 3 from J, leaving 9 bases between them. Per the germline V gene, CDR1 is SQVTM and CDR2 is ANQGSEA.

This chain joins TRBV19 and TRBJ1-5; D uncertain. CDR1 and CDR2 from the germline V gene are LNHDA and SQIVND (reference sequence). The V end lost 6 bases, the J end lost 2 bases, and 14 bases lay between the germline ends. The CDR3 extends over 15 amino acids. In DNA form, the CDR3 reads TGTGCCAGTAGGTCTTTTCCTACTGGCAATCAGCCCCAGCATTTT. Translation: CASRSFPTGNQPQHF.

The genes are TRBV13 and TRBJ2-3, with D perhaps matching TRBD2 (5 bases). V was clipped by 5 bases and J by 4 bases, with 19 bases between them. CDR1 and CDR2 (germline): PRHDT, FYEKMQ (reference sequence). The CDR3 runs 16 residues. In DNA form, the CDR3 reads TGTGCCAGCAGCCCCAATGCGGGCGCTGGGTCAGATACGCAGTATTTT. This encodes CASSPNAGAGSDTQYF.

The V call is TRBV4-3, the J call TRBJ2-1; D may be TRBD1 (6 bases). Germline assignment: CDR1 LGHNA and CDR2 YSLEER. Trimming took off 1 base at V and 6 bases at J, with 16 bases between the two ends. CDR3 length: 16 amino acids. This CDR3 is CASSQAPQGSFNEQFF. CDR3 coding DNA: TGCGCCAGCAGCCAAGCTCCACAGGGAAGTTTCAATGAGCAGTTCTTC.

This chain connects TRBV28 to TRBJ1-6; TRBD1 agrees at 9 bases. The CDR3 consists of 14 residues. Germline V gene data show CDR1 as MDHEN and CDR2 as SYDVKM. The V segment lost 6 bases and the J segment 12 bases; nucleotides outside the gene matches: 9. The CDR3 nucleotides read TGTGCCAGCAGGAAACCGGGACAGGGCCAACCCCTCCACTTT. This gives the protein CASRKPGQGQPLHF.

A remark on this clone: Other DNA sequences in this sample translate to the same CDR3. The genes are TRBV11-2 and TRBJ2-3, with no clear D. The V gene lost 5 bases and the J gene lost 1 base, with 7 bases spanning the gap. This CDR3 is built from 13 residues. CDR1 and CDR2 (germline): SGHAT, FQNNGV. The CDR3 sequence is CASSPPGTDTQYF. The CDR3 nucleotides are TGTGCCAGCAGCCCCCCAGGCACAGATACGCAGTATTTT.

J is TRBJ1-5 and V is TRBV27; D call uncertain. With 3 bases removed from V and 4 bases from J, the gap between germline ends came to 7 bases. Germline V CDR1 and CDR2: MNHEY, SMNVEV (reference sequence). The CDR3 spans 13 residues. CDR3 in amino acids: CASSLNGNQPQHF. CDR3 DNA sequence: TGTGCCAGCAGTTTGAACGGGAATCAGCCCCAGCATTTT.

CDR3 in amino acids: CASSRGERQGGDEQFF. CDR3 coding DNA: TGTGCCAGCAGTAGGGGTGAAAGGCAGGGTGGTGATGAGCAGTTCTTC. This chain links TRBV27 with TRBJ2-1; the D gene is possibly TRBD1 (5 bases). The CDR3 totals 16 residues. Trimming cost V 5 bases and J 8 bases, with 22 bases left between them. Germline V gene lookup returns CDR1 MNHEY and CDR2 SMNVEV (reference sequence).

The chain joins TRBV29-1 to TRBJ1-1, with TRBD1 matching over 7 bases. Germline CDR1 SQVTM, CDR2 ANQGSEA. The CDR3 is 13 residues long. V shed 5 bases and J 5 bases; nucleotides not matched to a gene: 8. CDR3 DNA sequence: TGCAGCGTTAACCGGGACAGAGGGACTGAAGCTTTCTTT. Residues: CSVNRDRGTEAFF.

The genes are TRBV2 and TRBJ1-4, with D possibly matching TRBD1 (6 bases). Germline assignment: CDR1 SNHLY and CDR2 FYNNEI. The CDR3 loop spans 14 amino acids. V was shortened by 8 bases and J by 7 bases, with 17 bases between the two germline ends. This CDR3 is CASSPGGLGEKLFF. The CDR3 region has the DNA TGTGCCAGCTCCCCGGGGGGGCTCGGTGAAAAACTGTTTTTT.

V usage is TRBV3-1 (or the pseudogene TRBV3-2) and J usage is TRBJ2-5; no firm D call. The germline V gene encodes CDR1 LGHDT and CDR2 YNNKEL (reference sequence). This CDR3 spans 13 amino acids. V shed 6 bases and J shed 1 base, with 9 bases lying between them. For the CDR3, the DNA is TGTGCCAGCAGGTCTAGTGCCCAAGAGACCCAGTACTTC. This translates into CASRSSAQETQYF.

The rearrangement links TRBV29-1 to TRBJ2-1, with 10 bases aligning to TRBD2. The V gene's germline CDR1 is SQVTM and CDR2 ANQGSEA. This CDR3 spans 15 amino acids. With 4 bases clipped from V and 4 bases from J, the junction kept 7 bases outside the gene matches. The CDR3: CSVGVLAGRYNEQFF. The CDR3 region has the DNA TGCAGCGTTGGGGTACTAGCGGGGCGTTACAATGAGCAGTTCTTC.

The chain has TRBV27 and TRBJ2-7, with 7 nucleotides matching TRBD1. The CDR3 sequence is 16 residues long. Losses at the gene ends were 5 bases for V and 6 bases for J; bases not matched to a gene: 16. Germline V CDR1 and CDR2: MNHEY, SMNVEV (reference sequence). This CDR3 reads CASSPPTTGSHCEQYV. CDR3 coding DNA: TGTGCCAGCAGTCCCCCCACGACAGGGTCACACTGCGAGCAGTACGTC.

The chain is built from TRBV30 and TRBJ2-1, with 8 bases matching TRBD2. The CDR3 sequence is 15 residues long. Trimming cost V 3 bases and J 5 bases; bases outside gene matches: 9. Germline CDR1 GTSNPN, CDR2 SVGIG (reference sequence). For the CDR3, the DNA is TGTGCCTGGAGCCGGGGGCGGGGGGCCCACAATGAGCAGTTCTTC. Its translation: CAWSRGRGAHNEQFF.

The chain links TRBV15 to TRBJ1-5; a weak D match, TRBD1 (6 bases). V lost 5 bases and J lost 4, with 15 bases in between. This CDR3 is built from 15 residues. Germline V gives CDR1 LNHNV, CDR2 YYDKDF (reference sequence). The CDR3, as DNA: TGTGCCACCAGCTTGTGGGGGGGCGGGAATCAGCCCCAGCATTTT. Protein sequence: CATSLWGGGNQPQHF.

This chain uses TRBV5-6 with TRBJ2-6; D gene unclear. V lost 1 base to trimming and J lost 2 bases, with 10 bases between them. CDR1 and CDR2 (germline): SGHDT, YYEEEE. This CDR3 has 16 amino acids. This CDR3 is CASSLLGQPGANVLTF. CDR3 coding DNA: TGTGCCAGCAGCTTGTTGGGCCAACCTGGGGCCAACGTCCTGACTTTC. Full variable domain (remainder filled in from reference TRBV5-6 and TRBJ2-6): DAGVTQSPTHLIKTRGQQVTLRCSPKSGHDTVSWYQQALGQGPQFIFQYYEEEERQRGNFPDRFSGHQFPNYSSELNVNALLLGDSALYLCASSLLGQPGANVLTFGAGSRLTVL.

The chain uses TRBV6-1 and TRBJ1-5; D call uncertain. Germline V gene lookup returns CDR1 MNHNS and CDR2 SASEGT. This CDR3 contains 13 residues. Trimming left V 7 bases short and J 3 bases short, with 10 bases between. The CDR3 spells CASTPGFNQPQHF. In DNA form, the CDR3 reads TGTGCCAGCACCCCGGGATTCAATCAGCCCCAGCATTTT.

The V gene is TRBV30, the J gene TRBJ1-5, with TRBD1 as a possible D gene (6 bases). CDR3 size: 15 residues. Germline lookup yields CDR1 GTSNPN and CDR2 SVGIG (reference sequence). The germline V and J ends were trimmed by 2 bases and 0 bases, with 11 bases remaining between them. CDR3 in DNA: TGTGCCTGGAGTCAAAGGGGGTATAGCAATCAGCCCCAGCATTTT. Translation gives CAWSQRGYSNQPQHF.

The genes are TRBV18 and TRBJ1-2; TRBD1 matches 9 bases. The CDR3 consists of 14 residues. The V gene's germline CDR1 is KGHSH and CDR2 LQKENI. The ends lost 6 bases at V and 5 bases at J; junction bases unmatched: 7. CDR3 nucleotides: TGTGCCAGCTCCCCCGGGACAGGGATATATGGCTACACCTTC. As protein: CASSPGTGIYGYTF.

This clone was observed once. V is TRBV7-9 and J is TRBJ1-1; 8 nucleotides agree with TRBD1. The CDR3 covers 14 residues. Unmatched junction bases numbered 5, after V lost 6 bases and J lost 2 bases. The germline V gene has CDR1 SEHNR and CDR2 FQNEAQ (reference sequence). CDR3 residues: CASRGAGGNTEAFF. The CDR3 bases are TGTGCCAGCAGGGGGGCAGGGGGCAACACTGAAGCTTTCTTT.

The J gene is TRBJ2-6, the V gene TRBV10-3, with D perhaps TRBD2 (5 bases). V lost 4 bases to trimming and J lost 9 bases, with 10 bases between them. Germline V gene data show CDR1 as ENHRY and CDR2 as SYGVKD. This CDR3 region has 13 residues. CDR3 in amino acids: CAISVEGFNVLTF. The DNA for the CDR3 is TGTGCCATCAGTGTTGAGGGATTCAACGTCCTGACTTTC.